What follows are 31 T cell receptor beta chains derived from one specimen sequenced in a study of spatial heterogeneity in lung cancer. Findings and caveats of the study: How many expanded intratumoral alpha and beta TCRs were present tracked the tumor mutation count, which was a count of nonsynonymous mutations.

Antigens of these TCRs are unknown. From the 5' RACE reads, TCRdb called clonotypes with MiXCR, one entry per CDR3 protein. The sample consists of some 9,900 distinct CDR3 sequences, 12% of them appearing once. Time point denoted: sample taken at primary tumor resection. The source was lung tumor tissue, collected at surgery. These receptors were collected from a male donor with early-stage non-small cell lung cancer.

This clonotype was observed at least ten times. This beta chain is off target for a library built for alpha chains, so its abundance means little. The chain couples TRBV20-1 to TRBJ1-2, with D unclear. Looked up from germline, CDR1 is DFQATT and CDR2 is SNEGSKA (reference sequence). V lost 4 bases to trimming and J lost 3 bases, with 12 bases between them. The CDR3 sequence is 13 residues long. In nucleotides, the CDR3 is TGCAGTGCTACCATGGAGGAGTACTATGGCTACACCTTC. Its translation: CSATMEEYYGYTF.

Points on this clonotype: This beta chain is a stray read from a library made for alpha chains; its abundance is not meaningful. The rearrangement links TRBV5-6 to TRBJ2-1; maybe TRBD2 (5 bases). CDR1 and CDR2 from the germline V gene are SGHDT and YYEEEE. Trimming stripped 6 bases from V and 0 bases from J, with 16 bases between. The CDR3 contains 16 residues. The CDR3 DNA reads TGTGCCAGCAAAAACTTGCGGGTCAGCTCCTACAATGAGCAGTTCTTC. Encoded protein: CASKNLRVSSYNEQFF.

With respect to this clonotype: This beta chain came through as a stray read in a library set up for alpha chains, and its size says little. The genes are TRBV6-6 and TRBJ2-2; 11 nucleotides match TRBD2. In germline, CDR1 is MNHNY, CDR2 SVGAGI (reference sequence). The CDR3 loop spans 15 amino acids. V lost 11 bases and J lost 4; bases outside the gene matches: 9. This chain's CDR3 is CAVPSSGGPTGELFF. CDR3 sequence (DNA): TGTGCCGTCCCATCTAGCGGGGGGCCCACCGGGGAGCTGTTTTTT.

This clonotype is termed medium-sized. This beta chain lies outside the target of a library built for alpha chains; its clone size means little. The chain joins TRBV30 to TRBJ2-7, with D possibly being TRBD1 (5 bases). The germline V and J ends were trimmed by 3 bases and 6 bases, with 15 bases remaining between them. Germline V CDR1 and CDR2: GTSNPN, SVGIG (reference sequence). This CDR3 has 13 residues. The CDR3: CAWRQVPQGEQYF. CDR3 DNA sequence: TGTGCCTGGAGACAGGTGCCTCAGGGCGAGCAGTACTTC.

Of note for this clonotype: This beta chain slipped into a library made for alpha chains as a stray read, so its size is not meaningful. The J gene is TRBJ2-1, the V gene TRBV7-2; 7 positions agree with TRBD1. The CDR3 contains 15 residues. V gave up 7 bases and J gave up 0 bases; unmatched junction bases: 6. CDR1 is SGHTA and CDR2 is FQGNSA in the germline V gene. Here the CDR3 DNA reads TGTGCCAGCAAGACAGGGTCCAGCTCCTACAATGAGCAGTTCTTC. This gives the protein CASKTGSSSYNEQFF.

By sample share, this clonotype is medium-sized. Because the library targeted alpha chains, this beta chain is an off-target read whose size means little. The V call is TRBV7-9, the J call TRBJ1-5; a weak D match, TRBD1 (5 bases). Trimming shortened V by 6 bases and J by 5 bases, and 11 bases separated the two germline ends. The CDR3 length is 13 residues. Germline V gene data show CDR1 as SEHNR and CDR2 as FQNEAQ (reference sequence). This CDR3 reads CASSGQGDQPQHF. The CDR3 nucleotides are TGTGCCAGCAGTGGTCAGGGCGATCAGCCCCAGCATTTT.

Ten or more counts support this clonotype. This beta chain is an off-target read within a library intended for alpha chains, so its frequency means little. J is TRBJ1-1 and V is TRBV23-1, with 7 bases identical to TRBD1. TRBV23-1 is assigned to the ORF class and has an uncertain function. V trimming: 4 bases; J trimming: 1 base; junction bases outside the gene matches: 6. The CDR3 length is 15 residues. Here the CDR3 reads CASSRPGTANTEAFF. DNA of the CDR3: TGCGCCAGCAGTCGCCCCGGGACAGCGAACACTGAAGCTTTCTTT.

This clonotype is medium-sized (0.01 to 0.1%). Since it is a stray read in a library aimed at alpha chains, this beta chain has a size that is not meaningful. The J gene is TRBJ2-2, the V gene TRBV9; no firm D call. Germline CDR1 is SGDLS and CDR2 is YYNGEE. This CDR3 has 15 residues. V gave up 0 bases and J gave up 0 bases, with 6 bases separating them. The CDR3 nucleotides are TGTGCCAGCAGCGTAGCGGCAGCGAACACCGGGGAGCTGTTTTTT. This encodes CASSVAAANTGELFF.

By share, this clonotype ranks as medium-sized. For a library built for alpha chains, this beta chain is a stray read; little rests on its size. The gene calls are TRBV3-1 and TRBJ1-1, with D uncertain. Trimming stripped 1 base from V and 3 bases from J, with 6 bases between. The CDR3 sequence is 13 residues long. Per the germline V gene, CDR1 is LGHDT and CDR2 is YNNKEL (reference sequence). This CDR3 is CASSQGEYTEAFF. CDR3 nucleotide sequence: TGTGCCAGCAGCCAAGGCGAGTACACTGAAGCTTTCTTT.

In its sample, this clonotype was seen many times. Because the library targeted alpha chains, this beta chain is an off-target read whose size means little. The J gene is TRBJ2-3, the V gene TRBV7-2, with 11 bases lining up with TRBD2. The CDR3 spans 18 residues. Trimming removed 1 base from V and 6 bases from J; junction bases left unmatched: 12. In germline, CDR1 is SGHTA, CDR2 FQGNSA. The CDR3, as DNA: TGTGCCAGCAGCTTAGGACCCACACTAGCGGGAGTCTCCGATACGCAGTATTTT. It codes for CASSLGPTLAGVSDTQYF.

This clonotype is termed medium-sized (0.01 to 0.1%). Found in a library prepared for alpha chains, this beta chain is an off-target read, and its abundance has little meaning. The chain couples TRBV10-3 to TRBJ2-7; D might be TRBD2 (6 bases). Germline V gene lookup returns CDR1 ENHRY and CDR2 SYGVKD. The CDR3 sequence is 14 residues long. Trimming removed 4 bases at V and 2 bases at J, with 12 bases between. CDR3 nucleotides: TGTGCCATCAGTGGACTAGGGAAAGCCTACGAGCAGTACTTC. Its protein product is CAISGLGKAYEQYF.

This clonotype is medium-sized by share. With the library built for alpha chains, this beta chain is off target and its frequency is not meaningful. The V gene is TRBV27, the J gene TRBJ1-1, with TRBD1 matching 7 bases. In germline, CDR1 is MNHEY, CDR2 SMNVEV (reference sequence). The CDR3 totals 16 residues. Germline trimming cut 5 bases from V and 5 bases from J; bases unmatched to any gene: 14. The DNA of the CDR3 is TGTGCCAGCAGTAACTTCCCGTCGGGACAGTCTACTGAAGCTTTCTTT. It translates to CASSNFPSGQSTEAFF.

This clonotype was detected many times. This beta chain is an unintended read in a library built for alpha chains; its size means little. This chain connects TRBV14 to TRBJ2-1; D is perhaps TRBD1 (5 bases). With 4 bases removed from V and 3 bases from J, the gap between germline ends came to 10 bases. Looked up from germline, CDR1 is SGHDN and CDR2 is FVKESK. This CDR3 is built from 14 residues. In DNA, the CDR3 is TGTGCCAGCAGCCGACAGCCCAACTACAATGAGCAGTTCTTC. Protein sequence: CASSRQPNYNEQFF.

This clonotype was counted many times. Because the library targeted alpha chains, this beta chain is an off-target read whose size means little. CDR3 loop: CSARDPAGAYSHGYTF. The CDR3 DNA reads as TGCAGTGCTAGAGATCCTGCAGGGGCGTATTCCCATGGCTACACCTTC. The gene calls are TRBV20-1 and TRBJ1-2; TRBD1 is a possible D gene (6 bases). CDR1 and CDR2 from the germline V gene are DFQATT and SNEGSKA (reference sequence). Trimming cost V 0 bases and J 6 bases, with 20 bases left between them. The CDR3 extends over 16 amino acids.

This clonotype was found many times. Little can be read into the size of this beta chain, an off-target read in a library designed for alpha chains. The V and J genes are TRBV29-1 and TRBJ1-2; a possible D gene is TRBD1 (5 bases). The germline V and J ends were trimmed by 7 bases and 2 bases, with 14 bases remaining between them. Germline lookup yields CDR1 SQVTM and CDR2 ANQGSEA. CDR3 length: 13 amino acids. This CDR3 reads CSAARGDNYGYTF. In DNA, the CDR3 is TGCAGCGCTGCGAGGGGCGACAACTATGGCTACACCTTC.

This clonotype was counted between two and nine times. Little can be read into the size of this beta chain, an off-target read in a library designed for alpha chains. The CDR3 spells CASSQDPHRLYEQYV. The CDR3 DNA sequence: TGTGCCAGCAGCCAAGATCCCCATCGACTCTACGAGCAGTACGTC. The chain combines TRBV14 with TRBJ2-7; D gene ambiguous. Germline assignment: CDR1 SGHDN and CDR2 FVKESK. Trimming took off 0 bases at V and 3 bases at J, with 12 bases between the two ends. This CDR3 spans 15 amino acids.

This clonotype was counted at least ten times. This beta chain came through as a stray read in a library set up for alpha chains, and its size says little. The V and J genes are TRBV3-1 and TRBJ1-2, with D perhaps TRBD1 (5 bases). Germline CDR1 and CDR2: LGHDT and YNNKEL (reference sequence). Between the trimmed V and J ends, which lost 10 bases and 4 bases, there was a span of 22 bases. The CDR3 totals 15 residues. CDR3 bases: TGTGCCACGGGCCCCGGGGGACGCCAATCCTATGGCTACACCTTC. As protein: CATGPGGRQSYGYTF.

This clonotype was picked up many times. The library was designed around alpha chains, so this beta chain is a stray read whose abundance carries little weight. The chain joins TRBV18 to TRBJ2-1; 9 positions agree with TRBD1. Germline CDR1 is KGHSH and CDR2 is LQKENI. This CDR3 contains 13 residues. V trimming: 5 bases; J trimming: 7 bases; junction bases outside the gene matches: 3. The CDR3 reads CASSRDRDNEQFF. CDR3 sequence (DNA): TGTGCCAGCTCAAGGGACAGGGATAATGAGCAGTTCTTC.

This clonotype appeared a few times. The library was prepared for alpha chains; this beta chain is a stray read, so its frequency means little. This chain uses TRBV29-1 with TRBJ2-3; 9 nucleotides agree with TRBD2. J was trimmed by 2 bases and V by 6 bases; bases with no gene match: 9. Germline CDR1 is SQVTM and CDR2 is ANQGSEA. There are 15 residues in the CDR3. The CDR3 nucleotides are TGCAGCGTAGACGGAGCGGGGGGAATCACAGATACGCAGTATTTT. Translation: CSVDGAGGITDTQYF.

Many counts were recorded for this clonotype. This beta chain is an off-target read within a library intended for alpha chains, so its frequency means little. The rearrangement links TRBV9 to TRBJ2-2, with 8 bases aligning to TRBD2. This CDR3 comprises 16 residues. The J segment lost 1 base and the V segment lost 2 bases, leaving 4 bases of the junction unmatched. Germline V gene sequence: CDR1 SGDLS, CDR2 YYNGEE. The CDR3 region has the DNA TGTGCCAGCAGCGTCGGACTAGCTTTGAACACCGGGGAGCTGTTTTTT. This gives the protein CASSVGLALNTGELFF.

Relative to its sample, this clonotype is medium-sized. Since the library was made to target alpha chains, this beta chain is a stray read and its abundance is not meaningful. The CDR3 loop is CASSPYMTSGDNEQFF. The CDR3 DNA reads as TGTGCCAGCAGCCCTTATATGACTAGCGGCGACAATGAGCAGTTCTTC. The chain joins TRBV4-2 to TRBJ2-1, with 9 bases that match TRBD2. CDR3 length: 16 residues. Germline CDR1 and CDR2: LGHNA and YNFKEQ. V shed 4 bases, J shed 5 bases, and the junction held 9 bases outside the gene matches.

Concerning this clonotype itself: The size of this beta chain means little, since it is a stray read in a library made for alpha chains. The chain couples TRBV12-3 or TRBV12-4 to TRBJ1-1, with a tentative D call TRBD1 (6 bases). The length of the CDR3 is 15 residues. V was cut by 1 base and J by 1 base, with 10 bases left in between. CDR3 residues: CASSLGSGANTEAFF. CDR3 nucleotide sequence: TGTGCCAGCAGTTTAGGATCAGGGGCGAACACTGAAGCTTTCTTT.

This clonotype has only a few counts. This beta chain is an unintended read in a library built for alpha chains; its size means little. The chain links TRBV7-9 to TRBJ1-2; TRBD1 agrees at 7 bases. CDR3 size: 14 residues. The V gene end was trimmed by 5 bases and the J gene end by 8 bases; junction bases not matched to a gene: 11. Germline V CDR1 and CDR2: SEHNR, FQNEAQ (reference sequence). The CDR3 bases are TGTGCCAGCAGCCACTCAGGAGGGGGCGACGGCTACACCTTC. Amino acid sequence: CASSHSGGGDGYTF.

Comment on this clonotype: Little can be read into the size of this beta chain, an off-target read in a library designed for alpha chains. V usage is TRBV29-1 and J usage is TRBJ2-2; 8 bases are a match to TRBD2. V lost 3 bases and J lost 6; bases outside the gene matches: 3. This CDR3 has 13 residues. CDR1 and CDR2 from the germline V gene are SQVTM and ANQGSEA. This CDR3 reads CSVDAGLAGELFF. The CDR3 DNA reads as TGCAGCGTTGACGCGGGACTAGCCGGGGAGCTGTTTTTT.

This clonotype has ten or more counts. With the library built for alpha chains, this beta chain is off target and its frequency is not meaningful. The chain carries TRBV12-3 or TRBV12-4 and TRBJ1-6, with D uncertain. V lost 6 bases to trimming and J lost 0 bases, with 9 bases between them. The CDR3 extends over 15 amino acids. The CDR3 reads CASSLGSSYNSPLHF. CDR3 nucleotides: TGTGCCAGCAGCCTCGGAAGCTCCTATAATTCACCCCTCCACTTT.

In its sample, this clonotype was seen many times. This beta chain turned up in a library designed for alpha chains; as an off-target read, its abundance says little. V is TRBV5-1 and J is TRBJ2-3; no firm D call. The germline V and J ends were trimmed by 5 bases and 1 base, with 2 bases remaining between them. CDR3 length equals 11 residues. Germline V gene data show CDR1 as SGHRS and CDR2 as YFSETQ. The CDR3 spells CASRGTDTQYF. The CDR3 DNA sequence: TGCGCCAGCAGGGGCACAGATACGCAGTATTTT.

Comment on this clonotype: A library made for alpha chains picked up this beta chain off target, so its size means little. The rearrangement joins TRBV5-6 to TRBJ2-3; TRBD2 is a possible D gene (5 bases). Germline V lookup: CDR1 SGHDT, CDR2 YYEEEE. The CDR3 length is 13 residues. Trimming cost V 6 bases and J 1 base, with 9 bases left between them. The CDR3 reads CASTPGGTDTQYF. CDR3 DNA: TGTGCCAGCACCCCCGGGGGCACAGATACGCAGTATTTT.

This clonotype was counted ten times or more. The library was built for alpha chains, so this beta chain is an off-target read and its size means little. The chain recombines TRBV7-3 with TRBJ1-1, with TRBD1 as a possible D gene (5 bases). Germline V gene lookup returns CDR1 SGHTA and CDR2 FQGTGA. V lost 1 base and J lost 5, with 11 bases in between. The CDR3 totals 14 residues. The DNA of the CDR3 is TGTGCCAGCAGCTTAATTGCGGGGGGAACTGAAGCTTTCTTT. This codes for CASSLIAGGTEAFF.

This clonotype is termed medium-sized. As an off-target read in a library built for alpha chains, this beta chain has a frequency of little significance. The chain carries TRBV6-6 and TRBJ2-7; D is uncertain. Germline assignment: CDR1 MNHNY and CDR2 SVGAGI (reference sequence). V lost 1 base and J lost 2, with 12 bases in between. The CDR3 is 15 residues long. CDR3 in amino acids: CASSYFGVGPYEQYF. CDR3 in DNA: TGTGCCAGCAGTTACTTTGGAGTAGGGCCCTACGAGCAGTACTTC.

This clonotype was recorded at least ten times. The library was built for alpha chains, so this beta chain is an off-target read and its size means little. The chain employs TRBV12-3 or TRBV12-4 and TRBJ1-5; D gene uncertain. Trimming took 6 bases from V and 3 from J, leaving 12 bases between them. The CDR3 extends over 14 amino acids. Here the CDR3 reads CASSPEQLNQPQHF. CDR3 DNA: TGTGCCAGCAGCCCAGAGCAACTCAATCAGCCCCAGCATTTT.

This clonotype is judged medium-sized. This beta chain is a stray read from a library made for alpha chains; its abundance is not meaningful. The chain has TRBV18 and TRBJ2-5, with D unresolved. V shed 5 bases and J shed 5 bases, with 9 bases lying between them. Germline CDR1 is KGHSH and CDR2 is LQKENI. The CDR3 loop spans 12 amino acids. The CDR3 loop reads CASSSSTETQYF. The CDR3, as DNA: TGTGCCAGCTCATCGTCGACGGAGACCCAGTACTTC.